A selection of T cell receptor beta chains follows, all from one sample in a study of shared clonotypes between healthy human individuals. TCRdb's copy holds only in-frame clones and misses some; the assay was immunoSEQ multiplex PCR. The sample records roughly 2.2 million clones, approximately 90% being singletons. Sequenced sample: naive CD4+ T cells from PBMCs. These receptors were taken from a man between 18 and 29 years old in good health. Some clones in this sample may be carry-over from other donors' samples. Each CDR3 is given with its conserved first and last residue. D genes are given only for firm matches. Where a row states a size, it is once, few, many or the class of an expanded clone; other rows omit it.

CDR3: CASSPTPTGTSGRLYEQYF
DNA: TGCGCCAGCAGCCCCACACCGACTGGGACTAGCGGGAGACTGTACGAGCAGTACTTC
D: TRBD2
J: TRBJ2-7
size: -
V: TRBV5-1

CDR3: CASSRGDAWGEKLFF
DNA: TGTGCCAGCAGCAGAGGGGACGCCTGGGGGGAAAAACTGTTTTTT
D: -
J: TRBJ1-4
size: -
V: TRBV5-6

CDR3: CASSTIRGNVYEQYF
DNA: TGTGCCAGCAGCACCATTCGGGGGAACGTCTACGAGCAGTACTTC
D: -
J: TRBJ2-7
size: -
V: TRBV11-2

CDR3: CASSSGHPTGELFF
DNA: TGTGCCAGCAGTTCCGGGCATCCCACCGGGGAGCTGTTTTTT
D: -
J: TRBJ2-2
size: -
V: TRBV28

CDR3: CASIPGPSINQETQYF
DNA: TGTGCCAGCATCCCCGGCCCCTCCATTAACCAAGAGACCCAGTACTTC
D: -
J: TRBJ2-5
size: -
V: TRBV5-4

CDR3: CASSLLLAYEQYF
DNA: TGTGCCAGCAGCTTACTGCTCGCCTACGAGCAGTACTTC
D: -
J: TRBJ2-7
size: -
V: TRBV7-2

CDR3: CASSPRQQSSGNTIYF
DNA: TGTGCCAGCTCACCAAGGCAACAGAGCTCTGGAAACACCATATATTTT
D: -
J: TRBJ1-3
size: -
V: TRBV18

CDR3: CASSRQTQNTGELFF
DNA: TGTGCCAGCAGCAGACAGACCCAGAACACCGGGGAGCTGTTTTTT
D: -
J: TRBJ2-2
size: -
V: TRBV7-9

CDR3: CASSVEGWAFF
DNA: TGTGCCAGCAGCGTTGAGGGTTGGGCTTTCTTT
D: -
J: TRBJ1-1
size: -
V: TRBV2

CDR3: CASSAGGSLQNIQYF
DNA: TGTGCCAGCAGCGCCGGGGGGAGCCTCCAAAACATTCAGTACTTC
D: TRBD2
J: TRBJ2-4
size: -
V: TRBV7-2

CDR3: CASSSTGTSADTQYF
DNA: TGTGCCAGCAGCTCCACCGGGACTAGCGCAGATACGCAGTATTTT
D: TRBD2
J: TRBJ2-3
size: -
V: TRBV7-3

CDR3: CSAREGLGYTF
DNA: TGCAGTGCTAGAGAAGGGTTGGGCTACACCTTC
D: -
J: TRBJ1-2
size: -
V: TRBV20-1

CDR3: CASSTQGAGGYTF
DNA: TGTGCCAGTAGCACTCAGGGGGCTGGGGGCTACACCTTC
D: TRBD1
J: TRBJ1-2
size: -
V: TRBV19

CDR3: CASSPLYRTGNTEAFF
DNA: TGTGCCAGCAGTCCCCTATACCGGACAGGGAACACTGAAGCTTTCTTT
D: TRBD1
J: TRBJ1-1
size: -
V: TRBV28

CDR3: CAWRGQGLTEAFF
DNA: TGTGCCTGGAGGGGACAGGGCCTCACTGAAGCTTTCTTT
D: TRBD1
J: TRBJ1-1
size: -
V: TRBV30

CDR3: CASSPQDSASTDTQYF
DNA: TGTGCCAGCAGTCCACAGGACTCTGCTAGCACAGATACGCAGTATTTT
D: -
J: TRBJ2-3
size: -
V: TRBV27

CDR3: CATSRDRTATDTQYF
DNA: TGTGCCACCAGCAGAGATCGCACAGCCACAGATACGCAGTATTTT
D: -
J: TRBJ2-3
size: once
V: TRBV15

CDR3: CASSLLGQTNEKLFF
DNA: TGTGCCAGCAGTTTATTGGGACAGACTAATGAAAAACTGTTTTTT
D: TRBD1
J: TRBJ1-4
size: -
V: TRBV28

CDR3: CASSLAGTGSSYEQYF
DNA: TGCGCCAGCAGCTTGGCCGGGACAGGAAGCTCCTACGAGCAGTACTTC
D: TRBD1
J: TRBJ2-7
size: -
V: TRBV5-1

CDR3: CASSSGPPQTQYF
DNA: TGTGCCAGCAGTTCCGGGCCGCCACAGACCCAGTACTTC
D: -
J: TRBJ2-5
size: -
V: TRBV27

CDR3: CASRGSLEAFF
DNA: TGTGCCAGCAGGGGGAGCCTTGAAGCTTTCTTT
D: -
J: TRBJ1-1
size: -
V: TRBV2